Sequencing of this T cell receptor beta chain was carried out in a study of T cells in Graves' hyperthyroidism and ophthalmopathy. General study points: Most thyroid clonotypes expanded above 0.001 were also detected in blood.

Investigators excluded patients with uncontrolled infection, other autoimmune disease, pregnancy or lactation. The source material, RNA transcripts, was used to amplify TCR beta CDR3 regions. Using the HTBI primer set, a first-round RT-PCR was run on the TCR CDR3. MiXCR was run by TCRdb on the multiplex PCR reads, yielding one entry per CDR3 protein. The sample lists about 640,000 distinct CDR3 sequences, less than 25% occurring once. Turning to this clonotype: Its target is unknown.

The CDR3 covers 15 residues. With 6 bases clipped from V and 3 bases from J, the junction kept 6 bases outside the gene matches. The germline V gene encodes CDR1 SNHLY and CDR2 FYNNEI. The sample was blood. This sequence was found in a man in his thirties or forties with Graves' ophthalmopathy. This chain uses TRBV2 with TRBJ2-1, with 9 bases that match TRBD2. This chain's CDR3 is CASRRLAAVYNEQFF. The CDR3 coding sequence is TGTGCCAGCAGGCGACTAGCGGCGGTCTACAATGAGCAGTTCTTC.